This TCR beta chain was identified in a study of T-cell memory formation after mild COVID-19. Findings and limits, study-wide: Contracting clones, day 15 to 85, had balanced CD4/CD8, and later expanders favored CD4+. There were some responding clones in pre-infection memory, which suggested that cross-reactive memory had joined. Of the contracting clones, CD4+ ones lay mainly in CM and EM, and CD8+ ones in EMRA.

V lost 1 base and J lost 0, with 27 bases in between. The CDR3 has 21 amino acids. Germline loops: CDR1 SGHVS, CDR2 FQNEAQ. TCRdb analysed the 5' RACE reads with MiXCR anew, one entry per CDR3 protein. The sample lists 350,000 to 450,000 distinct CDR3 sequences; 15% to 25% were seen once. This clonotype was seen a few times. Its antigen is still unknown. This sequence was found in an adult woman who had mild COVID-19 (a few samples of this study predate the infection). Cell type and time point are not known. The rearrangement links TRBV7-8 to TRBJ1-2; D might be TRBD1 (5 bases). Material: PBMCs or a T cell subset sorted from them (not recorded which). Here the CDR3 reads CASSLEPSTAAGRSSNYGYTF. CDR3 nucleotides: TGTGCCAGCAGCTTAGAACCTTCGACAGCAGCAGGTCGGTCGTCTAACTATGGCTACACCTTC.